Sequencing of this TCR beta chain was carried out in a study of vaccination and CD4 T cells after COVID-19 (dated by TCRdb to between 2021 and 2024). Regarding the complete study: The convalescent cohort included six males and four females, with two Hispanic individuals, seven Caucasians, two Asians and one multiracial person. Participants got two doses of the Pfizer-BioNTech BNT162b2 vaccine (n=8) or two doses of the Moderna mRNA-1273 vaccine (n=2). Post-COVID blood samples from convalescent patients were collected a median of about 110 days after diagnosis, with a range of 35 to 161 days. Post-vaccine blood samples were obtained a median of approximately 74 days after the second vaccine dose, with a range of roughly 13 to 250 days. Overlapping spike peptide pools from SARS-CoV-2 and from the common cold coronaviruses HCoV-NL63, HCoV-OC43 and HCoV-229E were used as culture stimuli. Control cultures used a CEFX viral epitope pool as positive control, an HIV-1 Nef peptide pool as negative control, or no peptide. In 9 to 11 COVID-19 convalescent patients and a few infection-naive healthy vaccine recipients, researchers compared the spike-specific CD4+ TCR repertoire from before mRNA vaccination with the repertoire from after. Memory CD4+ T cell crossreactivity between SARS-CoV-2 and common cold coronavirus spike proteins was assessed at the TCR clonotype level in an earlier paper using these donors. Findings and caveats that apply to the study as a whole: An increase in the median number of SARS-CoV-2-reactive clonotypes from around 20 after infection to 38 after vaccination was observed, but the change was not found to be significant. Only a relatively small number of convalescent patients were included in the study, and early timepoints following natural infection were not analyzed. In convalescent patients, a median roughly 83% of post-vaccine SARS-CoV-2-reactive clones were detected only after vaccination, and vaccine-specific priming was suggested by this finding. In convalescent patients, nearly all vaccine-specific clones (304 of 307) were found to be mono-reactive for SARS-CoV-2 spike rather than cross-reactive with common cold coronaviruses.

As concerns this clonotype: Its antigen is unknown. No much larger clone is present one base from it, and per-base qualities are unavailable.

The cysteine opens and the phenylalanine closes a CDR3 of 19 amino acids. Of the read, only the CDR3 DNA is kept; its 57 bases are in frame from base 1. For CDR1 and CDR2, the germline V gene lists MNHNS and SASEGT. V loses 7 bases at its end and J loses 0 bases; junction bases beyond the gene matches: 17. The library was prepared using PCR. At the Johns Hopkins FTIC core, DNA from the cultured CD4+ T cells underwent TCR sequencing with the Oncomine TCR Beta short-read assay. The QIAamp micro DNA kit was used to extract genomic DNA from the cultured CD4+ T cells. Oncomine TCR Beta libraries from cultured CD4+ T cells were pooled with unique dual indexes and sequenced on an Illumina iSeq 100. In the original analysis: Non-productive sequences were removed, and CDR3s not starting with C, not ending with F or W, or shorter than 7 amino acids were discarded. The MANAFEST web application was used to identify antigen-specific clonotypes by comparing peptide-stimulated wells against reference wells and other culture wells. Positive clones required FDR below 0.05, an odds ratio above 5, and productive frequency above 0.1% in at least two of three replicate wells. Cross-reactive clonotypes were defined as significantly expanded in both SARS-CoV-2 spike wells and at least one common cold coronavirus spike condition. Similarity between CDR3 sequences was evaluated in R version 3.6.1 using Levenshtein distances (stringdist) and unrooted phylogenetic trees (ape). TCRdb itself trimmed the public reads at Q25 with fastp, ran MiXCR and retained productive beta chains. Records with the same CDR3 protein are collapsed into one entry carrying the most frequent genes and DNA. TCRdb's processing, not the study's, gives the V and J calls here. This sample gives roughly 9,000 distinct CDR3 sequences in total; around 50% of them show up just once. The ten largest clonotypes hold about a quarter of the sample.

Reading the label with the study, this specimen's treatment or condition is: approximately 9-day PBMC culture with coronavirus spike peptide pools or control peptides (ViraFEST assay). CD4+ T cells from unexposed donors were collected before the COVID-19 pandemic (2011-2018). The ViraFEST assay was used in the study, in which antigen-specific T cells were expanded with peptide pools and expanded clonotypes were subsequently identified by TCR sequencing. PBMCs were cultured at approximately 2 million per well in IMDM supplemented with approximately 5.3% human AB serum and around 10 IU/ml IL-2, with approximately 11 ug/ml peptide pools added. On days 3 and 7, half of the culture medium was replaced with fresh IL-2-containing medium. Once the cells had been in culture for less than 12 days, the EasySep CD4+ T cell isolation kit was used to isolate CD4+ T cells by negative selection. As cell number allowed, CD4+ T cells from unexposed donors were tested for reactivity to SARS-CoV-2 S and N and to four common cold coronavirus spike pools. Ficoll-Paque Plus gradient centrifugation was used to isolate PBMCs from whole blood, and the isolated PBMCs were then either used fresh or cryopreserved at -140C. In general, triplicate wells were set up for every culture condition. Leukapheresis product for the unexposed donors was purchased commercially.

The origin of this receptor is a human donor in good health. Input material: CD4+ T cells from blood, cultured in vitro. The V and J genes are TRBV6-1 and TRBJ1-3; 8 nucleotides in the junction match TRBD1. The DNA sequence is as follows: TGTGCCAGCACCCGAGGGGCCGGGACAGGCTTAACCTCTGGAAACACCATATATTTT. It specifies CASTRGAGTGLTSGNTIYF.